Presented here are 15 T cell receptor beta chains from one specimen sequenced in a study of shared clonotypes between healthy human individuals. The table came from immunoSEQ multiplex PCR; TCRdb's copy has only in-frame clones and leaves some out. Of fewer than 2.5 million clones listed, roughly 93% are singletons. Sequenced: naive CD4+ T cells from PBMCs. Subset of the sample: CD45RA+ positively selected. Every receptor here comes from a man in his late teens or twenties in good health. Some clones in this sample may be carry-over from other donors' samples.

Here the CDR3 reads CASSPGRGEQYF. CDR3 coding DNA: TGTGCCAGCAGCCCTGGAAGAGGAGAGCAGTACTTC. The chain couples TRBV11-3 to TRBJ2-7; D is ambiguous. The germline gives CDR1 SGHNT, CDR2 YENEEA. The CDR3 spans 12 residues. The germline V and J ends were trimmed by 5 bases and 7 bases, with 12 bases remaining between them.

This clone showed up just once. The genes are TRBV7-3 and TRBJ2-3; TRBD1 might be the D (5 bases). The CDR3 runs to 14 residues. V was shortened by 4 bases and J by 6 bases, with 14 bases between the two germline ends. Per germline, CDR1 SGHTA and CDR2 FQGTGA. CDR3 nucleotide sequence: TGTGCCAGCAGCTCGTACCAGGGTAGCGATACGCAGTATTTT. It translates to CASSSYQGSDTQYF.

As for this clone: This likely comes from a read error, as the CDR3 has no conserved phenylalanine or tryptophan at its end. This chain links TRBV15 with TRBJ1-1, with D tentatively TRBD1 (6 bases). In germline, CDR1 is LNHNV, CDR2 YYDKDF (reference sequence). This CDR3 comprises 13 residues. V lost 5 bases and J lost 0, with 7 bases in between. CDR3 residues: CATSRTVNTEAFL. In DNA form, the CDR3 reads TGTGCCACCAGCCGGACAGTGAACACTGAAGCTTTCCTT.

The CDR3 DNA is TGCAGTGCTAGAGAATATGAGACCCAGTACTTC. It translates to CSAREYETQYF. The V gene is TRBV20-1, the J gene TRBJ2-5; D unresolved. Trimming pared 0 bases from V and 5 bases from J, leaving 4 bases between. This CDR3 has 11 residues. Germline-derived CDR1 and CDR2 are DFQATT and SNEGSKA (reference sequence).

The chain carries TRBV7-9 and TRBJ1-1, with D perhaps TRBD1 (6 bases). The germline V gene has CDR1 SEHNR and CDR2 FQNEAQ (reference sequence). The ends were cut back, 0 bases at V and 11 bases at J, with 13 bases in the middle. The length of the CDR3 is 13 residues. The CDR3: CASSLAGAQVAFF. CDR3 bases: TGTGCCAGCAGCTTAGCGGGGGCGCAGGTGGCTTTCTTT.

As regards this clone: This same CDR3 is encoded by further DNA sequences in the sample. The J gene is TRBJ2-7, the V gene TRBV30; 7 nucleotides agree with TRBD1. V was clipped by 2 bases and J by 0 bases; unmatched bases: 4. CDR1 is GTSNPN and CDR2 is SVGIG in the germline V gene (reference sequence). This CDR3 spans 14 amino acids. The CDR3 region has the DNA TGTGCCTGGAGTCTAGGGGGCACCTCCTACGAGCAGTACTTC. This gives the protein CAWSLGGTSYEQYF.

J is TRBJ1-3 and V is TRBV28; a possible D gene is TRBD1 (5 bases). CDR1 and CDR2 (germline): MDHEN, SYDVKM. This CDR3 is built from 15 residues. Between the trimmed V and J ends, which lost 5 bases and 0 bases, there was a span of 11 bases. The CDR3 is CASSLLGLSGNTIYF. The CDR3 region has the DNA TGTGCCAGCAGTCTCTTGGGGCTCTCTGGAAACACCATATATTTT.

As for this clone: This sample also contains other DNA sequences that code for the same CDR3. This chain connects TRBV2 to TRBJ2-3; perhaps TRBD2 as D (7 bases). Trimming removed 6 bases at V and 2 bases at J, with 9 bases between. The V gene's germline CDR1 is SNHLY and CDR2 FYNNEI. The CDR3 length is 13 residues. DNA for the CDR3: TGTGCCAGCAGCGGGGGGCCCACAGATACGCAGTATTTT. Translation: CASSGGPTDTQYF. The whole variable domain, remainder taken from reference TRBV2 and TRBJ2-3, is EPEVTQTPSHQVTQMGQEVILRCVPISNHLYFYWYRQILGQKVEFLVSFYNNEISEKSEIFDDQFSVERPDGSNFTLKIRSTKLEDSAMYFCASSGGPTDTQYFGPGTRLTVL.

In regard to this clone: This same CDR3 is encoded by further DNA sequences in the sample. This sequence joins TRBV18 and TRBJ2-1; 12 nucleotides agree with TRBD2. V gave up 4 bases and J gave up 8 bases; unmatched junction bases: 6. This CDR3 region has 15 residues. Germline V lookup: CDR1 KGHSH, CDR2 LQKENI. CDR3 sequence: CASSLLLAGGDEQFF. Here the CDR3 DNA reads TGTGCCAGCTCACTTTTGCTAGCGGGAGGGGATGAGCAGTTCTTC.

The chain has TRBV4-1 and TRBJ1-1; 7 bases match TRBD1. With 4 bases clipped from V and 3 bases from J, the junction kept 8 bases outside the gene matches. The CDR3 has 15 amino acids. CDR1 is MGHRA, CDR2 YSYEKL, per germline. The CDR3 spells CASSRGQGVDTEAFF. Here the CDR3 DNA reads TGCGCCAGCAGCCGGGGCCAGGGGGTTGACACTGAAGCTTTCTTT.

Concerning this clone: Other DNA sequences within the sample encode an identical CDR3. As DNA, the CDR3 is TGCGCCAGCAGCCTGGTCGGGAACACCGGGGAGCTGTTTTTT. It yields the protein CASSLVGNTGELFF. The chain combines TRBV5-1 with TRBJ2-2, with D uncertain. The CDR3 is 14 amino acids. Germline loops: CDR1 SGHRS, CDR2 YFSETQ. V dropped 4 bases and J dropped 1 base, with 8 bases sitting between them.

The DNA of the CDR3 is TGTGCCAGCAGCTTAATCCCAACCCGTCAGGATGGGGAGCTGTTTTTT. Translating gives CASSLIPTRQDGELFF. The rearrangement uses TRBV7-9 and TRBJ2-2, with D hard to call. In germline, CDR1 is SEHNR, CDR2 FQNEAQ (reference sequence). The CDR3 is 16 residues long. Trimming cost V 2 bases and J 8 bases, with 18 bases left between them. The complete variable domain, with remaining parts taken from reference TRBV7-9 and TRBJ2-2, reads DTGVSQNPRHKITKRGQNVTFRCDPISEHNRLYWYRQTLGQGPEFLTYFQNEAQLEKSRLLSDRFSAERPKGSFSTLEIQRTEQGDSAMYLCASSLIPTRQDGELFFGEGSRLTVL.

This clone was seen only once. V is TRBV7-9 and J is TRBJ2-2, with D uncertain. Germline V CDR1 and CDR2: SEHNR, FQNEAQ (reference sequence). The CDR3 sequence is 11 residues long. Trimming pared 6 bases from V and 1 base from J, leaving 0 bases between. The CDR3 sequence is CASRNTGELFF. CDR3 sequence (DNA): TGTGCCAGCAGGAACACCGGGGAGCTGTTTTTT.

This chain connects TRBV5-1 to TRBJ2-3; D remains ambiguous. V lost 4 bases, J lost 2 bases, and 11 bases lay in between. Germline loops: CDR1 SGHRS, CDR2 YFSETQ. This CDR3 region has 14 residues. The CDR3 DNA is TGCGCCAGCAGCGCGGACCTGAACACAGATACGCAGTATTTT. Its translation is CASSADLNTDTQYF.

The rearrangement links TRBV28 to TRBJ2-5, with TRBD1 matching over 7 bases. There are 16 residues in the CDR3. The germline V gene has CDR1 MDHEN and CDR2 SYDVKM. Trimming removed 7 bases from V and 5 bases from J; junction bases left unmatched: 16. CDR3 residues: CASIPPPYRGGETQYF. The CDR3 region has the DNA TGTGCCAGCATCCCACCACCTTACAGGGGCGGCGAGACCCAGTACTTC.